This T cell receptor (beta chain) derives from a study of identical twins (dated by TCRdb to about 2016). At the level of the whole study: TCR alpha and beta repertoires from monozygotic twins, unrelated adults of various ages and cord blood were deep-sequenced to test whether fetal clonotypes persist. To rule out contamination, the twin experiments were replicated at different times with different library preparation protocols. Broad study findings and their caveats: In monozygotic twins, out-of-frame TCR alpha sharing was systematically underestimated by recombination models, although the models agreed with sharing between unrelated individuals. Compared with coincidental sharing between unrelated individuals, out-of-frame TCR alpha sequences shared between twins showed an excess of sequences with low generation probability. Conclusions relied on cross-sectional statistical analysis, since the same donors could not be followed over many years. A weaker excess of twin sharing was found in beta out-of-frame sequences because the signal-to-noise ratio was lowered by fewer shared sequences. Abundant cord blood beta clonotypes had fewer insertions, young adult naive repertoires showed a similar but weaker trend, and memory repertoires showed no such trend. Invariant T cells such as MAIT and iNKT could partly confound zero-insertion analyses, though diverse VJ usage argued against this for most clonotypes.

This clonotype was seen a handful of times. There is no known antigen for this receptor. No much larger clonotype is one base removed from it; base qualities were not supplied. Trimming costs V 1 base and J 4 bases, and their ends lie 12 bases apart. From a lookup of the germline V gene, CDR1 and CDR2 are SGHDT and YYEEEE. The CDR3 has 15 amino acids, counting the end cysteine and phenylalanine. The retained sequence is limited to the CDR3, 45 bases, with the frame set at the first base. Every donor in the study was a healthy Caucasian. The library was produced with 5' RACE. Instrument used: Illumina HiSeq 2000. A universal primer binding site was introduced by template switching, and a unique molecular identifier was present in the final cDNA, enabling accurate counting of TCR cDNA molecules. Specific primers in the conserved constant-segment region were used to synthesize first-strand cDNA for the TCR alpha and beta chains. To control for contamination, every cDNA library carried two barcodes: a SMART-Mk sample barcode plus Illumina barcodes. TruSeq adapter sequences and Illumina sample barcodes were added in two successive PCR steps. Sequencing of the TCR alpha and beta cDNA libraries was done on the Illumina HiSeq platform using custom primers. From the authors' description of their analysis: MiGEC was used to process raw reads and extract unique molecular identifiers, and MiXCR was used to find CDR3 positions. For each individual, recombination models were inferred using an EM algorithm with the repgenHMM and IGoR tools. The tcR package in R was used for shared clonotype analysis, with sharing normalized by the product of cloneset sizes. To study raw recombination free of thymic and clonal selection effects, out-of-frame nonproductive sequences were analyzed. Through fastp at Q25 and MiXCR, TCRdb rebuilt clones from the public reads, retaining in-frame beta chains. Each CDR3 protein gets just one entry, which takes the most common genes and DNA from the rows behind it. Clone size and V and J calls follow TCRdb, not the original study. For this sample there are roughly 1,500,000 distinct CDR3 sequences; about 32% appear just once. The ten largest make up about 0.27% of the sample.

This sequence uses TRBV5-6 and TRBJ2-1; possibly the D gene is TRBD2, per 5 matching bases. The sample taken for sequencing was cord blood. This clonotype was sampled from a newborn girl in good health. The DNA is TGTGCCAGCAGCTTGCCCGGGATCCTATACAATGAGCAGTTCTTC. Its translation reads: CASSLPGILYNEQFF.